A selection of T cell receptor beta chains follows, all from one sample in a study of T-cell reconstitution after alpha-beta-depleted transplantation in children. Each CDR3 protein gets one entry after TCRdb re-called the PCR reads with MiXCR. The sample shows about 830,000 distinct CDR3 sequences, about 16% of them seen only once. Material: PBMCs, mostly from graft donor cells, obtained 360 days after TCRalphabeta/CD19-depleted stem cell transplant. The receptors were sampled from a male patient younger than 18 who had a stem cell transplant for acute lymphoblastic leukemia, so the T cells may come from the graft donor. Both conserved end residues are part of each CDR3. Fields, in order: D gene, clone size, V gene, J gene, CDR3 DNA, CDR3 protein. A D gene is named only where the DNA matches it firmly. Clone size, where shown, is once, few, many, or a class for clones that have expanded.

d_gene: -
abundance: -
v_gene: TRBV29-1
j_gene: TRBJ2-7
CDR3nt: TGCAGCGTCGGACCCGGGACGGGGCCCTACGAGCAGTACTTC
CDR3aa: CSVGPGTGPYEQYF

d_gene: TRBD2
abundance: -
v_gene: TRBV11-1
j_gene: TRBJ2-1
CDR3nt: TGTGCCAGCAGCTTAGCGAAGACTAGCGGGAGAGGGAGCTCCTACAATGAGCAGTTCTTC
CDR3aa: CASSLAKTSGRGSSYNEQFF

d_gene: TRBD2
abundance: many
v_gene: TRBV5-1
j_gene: TRBJ2-1
CDR3nt: TGCGCCAGCCGTCTAGCGGCCTCCTACAATGAGCAGTTCTTC
CDR3aa: CASRLAASYNEQFF

d_gene: -
abundance: many
v_gene: TRBV5-1
j_gene: TRBJ2-7
CDR3nt: TGCGCCAGCAGCTTGGCGGGAGCCCCCTACGAGCAGTACTTC
CDR3aa: CASSLAGAPYEQYF

d_gene: -
abundance: few
v_gene: TRBV4-1
j_gene: TRBJ1-2
CDR3nt: TGCGCCAGCCGACGGGGGAACAACTATGGCTACACCTTC
CDR3aa: CASRRGNNYGYTF

d_gene: -
abundance: few
v_gene: TRBV5-1
j_gene: TRBJ2-5
CDR3nt: TGCGCCAGCAGCTTGGTCGGGCAGAGGTACCAAGAGACCCAGTACTTC
CDR3aa: CASSLVGQRYQETQYF

d_gene: -
abundance: few
v_gene: TRBV12-3/TRBV12-4
j_gene: TRBJ1-5
CDR3nt: TGTGCCAGCAGCCTGGGTCCGGGGGCCTCCAATCAGCCCCAGCATTTT
CDR3aa: CASSLGPGASNQPQHF

d_gene: TRBD1
abundance: -
v_gene: TRBV6-1
j_gene: TRBJ1-1
CDR3nt: TGTGCCAGCAACCCGGTGGGGGTCCTAGGGGGCGATAACGAAGCTTTCTTT
CDR3aa: CASNPVGVLGGDNEAFF

d_gene: TRBD1
abundance: -
v_gene: TRBV5-1
j_gene: TRBJ2-7
CDR3nt: TGCGCCAGCAGGGGCGGACAGGGGGCAAGGACCTACGAGCAGTACTTC
CDR3aa: CASRGGQGARTYEQYF

d_gene: -
abundance: -
v_gene: TRBV5-1
j_gene: TRBJ2-7
CDR3nt: TGCGCCAGGGGCGGTCCTGCGGAGACTCGAACCTCCTACGAGCAGTACTTC
CDR3aa: CARGGPAETRTSYEQYF

d_gene: -
abundance: few
v_gene: TRBV11-2
j_gene: TRBJ2-1
CDR3nt: TGTGCCAGCAGCCCCCCTCTAGCGCCGTACAATGAGCAGTTCTTC
CDR3aa: CASSPPLAPYNEQFF

d_gene: TRBD1
abundance: -
v_gene: TRBV6-2/TRBV6-3
j_gene: TRBJ2-7
CDR3nt: TGTGCCAGCAGTTACTGGGACAGCAGCTCCTACGAGCAGTACTTC
CDR3aa: CASSYWDSSSYEQYF

d_gene: TRBD2
abundance: few
v_gene: TRBV5-1
j_gene: TRBJ2-2
CDR3nt: TGCGCCAGCCACCCCCCTCGGACTAGCGGGGCGAACACCGGGGAGCTGTTTTTT
CDR3aa: CASHPPRTSGANTGELFF

d_gene: -
abundance: few
v_gene: TRBV3-1
j_gene: TRBJ2-2
CDR3nt: TGTGCCAGCAGAAGACAGTCGAACACCGGGGAGCTGTTTTTT
CDR3aa: CASRRQSNTGELFF

d_gene: -
abundance: -
v_gene: TRBV20-1
j_gene: TRBJ1-5
CDR3nt: TGCAGTGCTTCTCGGGACAACGCCCCAGGATATCAGCCCCAGCATTTT
CDR3aa: CSASRDNAPGYQPQHF

d_gene: -
abundance: many
v_gene: TRBV9
j_gene: TRBJ2-3
CDR3nt: TGTGCCAGCAGTGTTACAGGGACAGATACGCAGTATTTT
CDR3aa: CASSVTGTDTQYF

d_gene: -
abundance: few
v_gene: TRBV7-2
j_gene: TRBJ2-7
CDR3nt: TGTGCCAGCAGCCCCGAGGCATGGGCCTCCTACGAGCAGTACTTC
CDR3aa: CASSPEAWASYEQYF

d_gene: -
abundance: -
v_gene: TRBV18
j_gene: TRBJ2-3
CDR3nt: TGTGCCAGCTCACCAAGCCAAATCACAGATACGCAGTATTTT
CDR3aa: CASSPSQITDTQYF

d_gene: TRBD1
abundance: -
v_gene: TRBV2
j_gene: TRBJ1-1
CDR3nt: TGTGCCAGCGACTATACGGGGACAGCGAACACTGAAGCTTTCTTT
CDR3aa: CASDYTGTANTEAFF

d_gene: -
abundance: -
v_gene: TRBV30
j_gene: TRBJ1-5
CDR3nt: TGTGCCTGGACCGGACAGCTCGATCAGCCCCAGCATTTT
CDR3aa: CAWTGQLDQPQHF

d_gene: -
abundance: -
v_gene: TRBV27
j_gene: TRBJ2-3
CDR3nt: TGTGCCAGCAGGACCCTAGGGGGCACAGATACGCAGTATTTT
CDR3aa: CASRTLGGTDTQYF

d_gene: TRBD1
abundance: few
v_gene: TRBV27
j_gene: TRBJ1-3
CDR3nt: TGTGCCAGCAGTACGACAGGGACTGGAAACACCATATATTTT
CDR3aa: CASSTTGTGNTIYF

d_gene: TRBD2
abundance: -
v_gene: TRBV4-2
j_gene: TRBJ2-7
CDR3nt: TGTGCCAGCAGCCAAGTGGAGATAGCGGGGAGCTCCTACGAGCAGTACTTC
CDR3aa: CASSQVEIAGSSYEQYF

d_gene: -
abundance: -
v_gene: TRBV20-1
j_gene: TRBJ2-7
CDR3nt: TGCAGTGCTGCTGACCACAGCCTTGGGGGTTACGAGCAGTACTTC
CDR3aa: CSAADHSLGGYEQYF

d_gene: -
abundance: few
v_gene: TRBV15
j_gene: TRBJ2-3
CDR3nt: TGTGCCACCAGCGGTCGGTGGGCAGATACGCAGTATTTT
CDR3aa: CATSGRWADTQYF

d_gene: TRBD2
abundance: -
v_gene: TRBV5-1
j_gene: TRBJ2-3
CDR3nt: TGCGCCAGCAGCCCCCTCGGGGCGGGAGGCTACACAGATACGCAGTATTTT
CDR3aa: CASSPLGAGGYTDTQYF

d_gene: -
abundance: -
v_gene: TRBV7-8
j_gene: TRBJ1-5
CDR3nt: TGTGCCAGCAGCATAGGGAGACAGAACAATCAGCCCCAGCATTTT
CDR3aa: CASSIGRQNNQPQHF

d_gene: -
abundance: few
v_gene: TRBV7-9
j_gene: TRBJ2-1
CDR3nt: TGTGCCAGCAGCCCCACAGGAGGGGTAGGCAATGAGCAGTTCTTC
CDR3aa: CASSPTGGVGNEQFF

d_gene: TRBD1
abundance: -
v_gene: TRBV14
j_gene: TRBJ2-2
CDR3nt: TGTGCCAGCAGCCAAAAGACAGGGGGCGCAATTACCGGGGAGCTGTTTTTT
CDR3aa: CASSQKTGGAITGELFF

d_gene: TRBD2
abundance: few
v_gene: TRBV11-1
j_gene: TRBJ2-1
CDR3nt: TGTGCCAGCAGCTTAGCACTCCGATCTTGGGACTATCCGATAGTTGAGCAGTTCTTC
CDR3aa: CASSLALRSWDYPIVEQFF

d_gene: TRBD1
abundance: few
v_gene: TRBV12-3/TRBV12-4
j_gene: TRBJ1-1
CDR3nt: TGTGCCAGCAGTTTACGATCCAGACAGGGGACTGAAGCTTTCTTT
CDR3aa: CASSLRSRQGTEAFF

d_gene: -
abundance: few
v_gene: TRBV20-1
j_gene: TRBJ2-3
CDR3nt: TGCAGTGCTGGGGGACGGTTAAGCACAGATACGCAGTATTTT
CDR3aa: CSAGGRLSTDTQYF

d_gene: -
abundance: -
v_gene: TRBV7-9
j_gene: TRBJ2-1
CDR3nt: TGTGCCAGCAGCCCGCTGAGGCGGAGGCTCTCCTACAATGAGCAGTTCTTC
CDR3aa: CASSPLRRRLSYNEQFF

d_gene: -
abundance: few
v_gene: TRBV6-2/TRBV6-3
j_gene: TRBJ2-7
CDR3nt: TGTGCCAGCACTCCCTGGAGCTCCTACGAGCAGTACTTC
CDR3aa: CASTPWSSYEQYF

d_gene: -
abundance: few
v_gene: TRBV5-1
j_gene: TRBJ1-1
CDR3nt: TGCGCCAGCAGCGTACCGCGGGGGACGGAAGCGAGGACTGAAGCTTTCTTT
CDR3aa: CASSVPRGTEARTEAFF

d_gene: TRBD2
abundance: -
v_gene: TRBV7-6
j_gene: TRBJ2-7
CDR3nt: TGTGCCAGCAGCTTAGCTAACGGGAGGCACTCCTACGAGCAGTACTTC
CDR3aa: CASSLANGRHSYEQYF

d_gene: -
abundance: few
v_gene: TRBV20-1
j_gene: TRBJ2-5
CDR3nt: TGCAGTGCTAGAGATCTGTGGGTGGAGACCCAGTACTTC
CDR3aa: CSARDLWVETQYF

d_gene: -
abundance: -
v_gene: TRBV20-1
j_gene: TRBJ2-5
CDR3nt: TGCAGTGCTAGTGAAAAGCGTACAACCAAAGAGACCCAGTACTTC
CDR3aa: CSASEKRTTKETQYF

d_gene: -
abundance: -
v_gene: TRBV20-1
j_gene: TRBJ2-7
CDR3nt: TGCAGTGCTAGCCCAGCCTCCTACGAGCAGTACTTC
CDR3aa: CSASPASYEQYF

d_gene: -
abundance: -
v_gene: TRBV3-1
j_gene: TRBJ1-1
CDR3nt: TGTGCCAGCAGCCAAGGGGCGACCATGAACACTGAAGCTTTCTTT
CDR3aa: CASSQGATMNTEAFF

d_gene: -
abundance: few
v_gene: TRBV5-1
j_gene: TRBJ2-5
CDR3nt: TGCGCCAGCAGCATATCTAGGAGGGAGACCCAGTACTTC
CDR3aa: CASSISRRETQYF